The source of this TCR beta chain is a study of T cell responses to AZD1222 COVID-19 vaccine. Of note for this clone: Its antigen remains unidentified.

Overall study results and limits: At 160-218 and 743-854, vaccine-associated CD4 TCRs were dominant, and they spanned spike. The sample set comprised mostly white British donors with more females, and clonal diversity was possibly underestimated.

Method: immunoSEQ multiplex PCR; TCRdb's copy keeps in-frame clones and lacks some. The sample records approximately 170,000 clones, 85% to 95% being singletons. The material sequenced was peripheral blood, taken 28 days after the second AZD1222 dose. This clonotype was sampled from an adult who received the AZD1222 COVID-19 vaccine.

CDR3 in amino acids: CSVYTDSGNTIYF. Here the CDR3 DNA reads TGCAGCGTTTACACAGATTCTGGAAACACCATATATTTT. This chain joins TRBV29-1 and TRBJ1-3; D ambiguous. The CDR3 covers 13 residues. The germline V gene encodes CDR1 SQVTM and CDR2 ANQGSEA. V was pared by 5 bases and J by 1 base, with 9 bases between.